A selection of T cell receptor beta chains follows, all from one sample in a study of cytomegalovirus exposure and HLA in healthy donors. The table came from immunoSEQ multiplex PCR; TCRdb's copy has only in-frame clones and leaves some out. The top ten hold less than 2% of the sample, which has under 200,000 clones, 73% seen once. Sequenced sample: PBMCs. The receptors were gathered from a woman in her 30s in good health and CMV-seronegative. Each CDR3 is given without its conserved first and last residue.

CDR3 length,V gene,CDR3 protein
12,TRBV28,ASRPDRPNEKLF
11,TRBV7-8,ASSLGQGSGYT
11,TRBV19,ASSMRANQPQH
11,TRBV2,ASSSTPGQGPY
14,TRBV7-9,SSSRDRGLNTGELF
15,TRBV4-3,ASSQDPRGGAKNIQY
12,TRBV7-6,ASSSHRGWSEQY
13,TRBV5-1,ASSQRHGATGELF
13,TRBV30,AWSATPGQGTEAF
15,TRBV27,ASSLSGGLAGGDTQY
14,TRBV5-5,ASSLAGTGGDYGYT
12,TRBV7-6,ASSPAPSDYEQY
14,TRBV18,ASSPMTGRIDYGYT
13,TRBV7-8,ASSPTGSSPYEQY
14,TRBV4-2,ASSQDLGRGQETQY